This record covers a single TCR beta chain. Its antigen is unknown. This record comes from a study of immune evolution from preneoplasia to lung adenocarcinoma. Study results and limitations: Clonality was highest in normal lung, lower in later-stage lesions apparently.

Repertoires were generated with immunoSEQ multiplex PCR, while TCRdb's copy carries only in-frame clones and drops some. The data contain 5,500 to 6,500 clones, roughly 74% of them singletons. V shed 7 bases and J shed 5 bases, with 11 bases lying between them. Per germline, CDR1 SNHLY and CDR2 FYNNEI. There are 12 residues in the CDR3. This clonotype was sampled from a donor older than 65 with lung adenocarcinoma. What was sequenced was FFPE adjacent normal lung tissue. The rearrangement joins TRBV2 to TRBJ2-5; tentative D call: TRBD1 (6 bases). The CDR3 here is CASIQGEETQYF. The CDR3 DNA sequence: TGTGCCAGCATACAGGGCGAGGAGACCCAGTACTTC.